The source of this T cell receptor (beta chain) is a study of T cell responses to AZD1222 COVID-19 vaccine. General study results and limits: Increases in Spike-specific TCR breadth and depth were seen after two AZD1222 doses. The sample set comprised mostly white British donors with more females, and clonal diversity was possibly underestimated.

Data came from immunoSEQ multiplex PCR; TCRdb stores just in-frame clones and leaves some out. Here the sample spans some 150,000 clones, around 88% being singletons. This clone was seen more than once but under ten times. Antigen unknown. The receptor was isolated from an adult in good health. This specimen consisted of peripheral blood, obtained on day 0 of AZD1222 vaccination.

The CDR3 sequence is CASSLVVGGSEQFF. In DNA form, the CDR3 reads TGCGCCAGCAGCTTGGTGGTGGGGGGCTCCGAGCAGTTCTTC. The chain couples TRBV5-1 to TRBJ2-1; D might be TRBD1 or TRBD2, each matching 6 bases. The CDR3 contains 14 residues. V lost 0 bases to trimming and J lost 10 bases, with 14 bases between them. The germline CDR1 and CDR2 sequences are SGHRS and YFSETQ.